This T cell receptor (beta chain) comes out of a study of shared clonotypes between healthy human individuals. At the level of the study: Each donor had three CD4 naive, three CD4 memory, two CD8 naive and one CD8 memory plate. Study results and limitations: Against clonotypes common to all four donors, non-shared ones had lower generation probabilities. Estimated richness was generally greater in naive than memory subsets.

CDR1 and CDR2 from the germline V gene are SNHLY and FYNNEI. The germline V and J ends were trimmed by 8 bases and 5 bases, with 16 bases remaining between them. This CDR3 is built from 13 residues. A remark on this clone: Its antigen is unidentified.

Sequencing was performed with immunoSEQ multiplex PCR; in TCRdb, only in-frame clones are kept and a portion is missing. The sample records about 600,000 clones, about 96% being singletons. The sequenced material came from naive CD4+ T cells sorted from blood. Stated subset: CD45RA+ positively selected. This TCR derives from a woman in her 30s in good health. The J gene is TRBJ2-7, the V gene TRBV2; perhaps D is TRBD1 or TRBD2 (5 bases each). The CDR3 reads CASSGGNGDEQYF. The DNA for the CDR3 is TGTGCCAGCTCTGGGGGAAACGGGGACGAGCAGTACTTC.